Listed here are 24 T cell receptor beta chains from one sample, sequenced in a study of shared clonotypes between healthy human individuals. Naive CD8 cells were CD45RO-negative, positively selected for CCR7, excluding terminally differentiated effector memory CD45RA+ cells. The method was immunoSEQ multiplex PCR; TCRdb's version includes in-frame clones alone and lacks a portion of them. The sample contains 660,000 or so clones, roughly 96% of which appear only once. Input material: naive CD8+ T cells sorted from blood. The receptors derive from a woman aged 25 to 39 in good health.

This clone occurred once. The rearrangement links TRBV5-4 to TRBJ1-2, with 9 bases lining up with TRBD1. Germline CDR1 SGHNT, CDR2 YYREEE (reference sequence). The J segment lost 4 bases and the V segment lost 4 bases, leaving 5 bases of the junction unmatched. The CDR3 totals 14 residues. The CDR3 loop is CASSTGQGLYGYTF. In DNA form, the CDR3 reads TGTGCCAGCAGCACGGGACAGGGCCTCTATGGCTACACCTTC. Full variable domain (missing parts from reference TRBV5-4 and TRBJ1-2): ETGVTQSPTHLIKTRGQQVTLRCSSQSGHNTVSWYQQALGQGPQFIFQYYREEENGRGNFPPRFSGLQFPNYSSELNVNALELDDSALYLCASSTGQGLYGYTFGSGTRLTVV.

CDR3 protein: CASSLDLGASGMNEQFF. The CDR3 nucleotides read TGTGCCAGCAGCTTAGACCTCGGGGCTAGCGGGATGAATGAGCAGTTCTTC. V and J are TRBV7-8 and TRBJ2-1, with TRBD2 matching 9 bases. CDR3 length equals 17 residues. Germline lookup yields CDR1 SGHVS and CDR2 FQNEAQ. J was trimmed by 7 bases and V by 1 base; bases with no gene match: 11.

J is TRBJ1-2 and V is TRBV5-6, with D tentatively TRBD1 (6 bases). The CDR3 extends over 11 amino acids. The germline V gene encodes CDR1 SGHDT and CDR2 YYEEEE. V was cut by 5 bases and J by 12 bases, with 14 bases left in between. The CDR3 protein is CASSSTGRDTF. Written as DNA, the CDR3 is TGTGCCAGCAGTTCAACAGGGCGGGACACCTTC.

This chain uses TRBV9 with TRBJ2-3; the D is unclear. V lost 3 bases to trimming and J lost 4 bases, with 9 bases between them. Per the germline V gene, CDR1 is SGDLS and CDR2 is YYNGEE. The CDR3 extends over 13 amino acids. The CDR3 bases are TGTGCCAGCAGCGCCGCGTTCTCAGATACGCAGTATTTT. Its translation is CASSAAFSDTQYF.

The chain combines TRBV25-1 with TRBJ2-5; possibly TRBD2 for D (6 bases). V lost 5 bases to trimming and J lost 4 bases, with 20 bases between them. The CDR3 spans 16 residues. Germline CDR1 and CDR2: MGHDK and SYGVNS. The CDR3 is CASSIFWGDLGETQYF. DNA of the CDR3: TGTGCCAGCAGTATATTCTGGGGGGATTTAGGAGAGACCCAGTACTTC.

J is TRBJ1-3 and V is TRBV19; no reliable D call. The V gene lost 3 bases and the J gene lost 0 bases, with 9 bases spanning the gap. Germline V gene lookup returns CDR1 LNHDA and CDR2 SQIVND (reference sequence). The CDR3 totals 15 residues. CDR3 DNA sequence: TGTGCCAGTAGTATTTTTGGGGACTCTGGAAACACCATATATTTT. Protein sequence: CASSIFGDSGNTIYF.

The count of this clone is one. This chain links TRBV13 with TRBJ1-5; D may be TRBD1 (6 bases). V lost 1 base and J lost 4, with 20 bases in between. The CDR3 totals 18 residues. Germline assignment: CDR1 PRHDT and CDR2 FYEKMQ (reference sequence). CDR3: CASSLATGVGGPNQPQHF. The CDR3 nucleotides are TGTGCCAGCAGCTTAGCCACAGGAGTCGGGGGGCCGAATCAGCCCCAGCATTTT.

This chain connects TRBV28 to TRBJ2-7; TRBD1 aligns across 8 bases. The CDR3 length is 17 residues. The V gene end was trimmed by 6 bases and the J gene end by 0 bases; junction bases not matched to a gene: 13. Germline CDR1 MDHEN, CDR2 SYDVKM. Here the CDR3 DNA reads TGTGCCAGCAGCACTACCAGGGGGCTAACAAACTCCTACGAGCAGTACTTC. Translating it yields CASSTTRGLTNSYEQYF.

The CDR3 region is CASSFQGDRYAYEQYF. In DNA form, the CDR3 reads TGTGCCAGCAGCTTTCAAGGAGACCGATATGCCTACGAGCAGTACTTC. The chain couples TRBV7-6 to TRBJ2-7; no clear D gene. The V and J ends lost 3 bases and 2 bases respectively, with 17 bases between them. From germline, CDR1 is SGHVS and CDR2 FNYEAQ. This CDR3 is built from 16 residues.

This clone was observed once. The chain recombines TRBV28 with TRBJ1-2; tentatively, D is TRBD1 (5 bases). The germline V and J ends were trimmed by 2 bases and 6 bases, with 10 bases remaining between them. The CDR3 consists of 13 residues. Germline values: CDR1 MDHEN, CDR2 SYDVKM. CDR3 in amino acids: CASSLRDGHGYTF. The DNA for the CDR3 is TGTGCCAGCAGTTTAAGGGACGGTCATGGCTACACCTTC.

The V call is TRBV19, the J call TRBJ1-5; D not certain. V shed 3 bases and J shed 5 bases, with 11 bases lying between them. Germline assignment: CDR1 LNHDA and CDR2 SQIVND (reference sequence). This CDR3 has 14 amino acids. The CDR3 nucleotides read TGTGCCAGTAGTATCGGTATTGGGTATCAGCCCCAGCATTTT. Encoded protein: CASSIGIGYQPQHF.

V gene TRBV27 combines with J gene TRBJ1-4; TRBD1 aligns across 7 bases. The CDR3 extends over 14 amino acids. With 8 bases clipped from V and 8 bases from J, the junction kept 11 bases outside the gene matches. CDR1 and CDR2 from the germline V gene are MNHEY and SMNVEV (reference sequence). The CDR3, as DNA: TGTGCCAGCCTTACCGGGACAGTGAGGGAAAAACTGTTTTTT. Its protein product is CASLTGTVREKLFF.

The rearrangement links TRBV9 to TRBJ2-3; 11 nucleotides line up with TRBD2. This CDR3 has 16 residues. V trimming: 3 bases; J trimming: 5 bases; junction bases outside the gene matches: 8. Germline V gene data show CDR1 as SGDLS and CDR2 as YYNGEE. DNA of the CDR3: TGTGCCAGCAGCGCCACCGGGACTAGCGGATTAGATACGCAGTATTTT. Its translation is CASSATGTSGLDTQYF.

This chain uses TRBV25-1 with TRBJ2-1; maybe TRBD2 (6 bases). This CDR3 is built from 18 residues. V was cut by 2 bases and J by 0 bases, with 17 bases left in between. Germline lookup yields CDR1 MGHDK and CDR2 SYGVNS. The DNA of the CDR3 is TGTGCCAGCAGTGAAACCTACCCGGACGGGGGCTCCTACAATGAGCAGTTCTTC. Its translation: CASSETYPDGGSYNEQFF.

The CDR3 region has the DNA TGCGCCAGCAGTGAGGGGAACGGGCTGGAGACCCAGTACTTC. Residues: CASSEGNGLETQYF. J is TRBJ2-5 and V is TRBV10-1, with D unresolved. Trimming took off 2 bases at V and 5 bases at J, with 12 bases between the two ends. This CDR3 region has 14 residues. Germline assignment: CDR1 WNHNN and CDR2 SYGVQD (reference sequence).

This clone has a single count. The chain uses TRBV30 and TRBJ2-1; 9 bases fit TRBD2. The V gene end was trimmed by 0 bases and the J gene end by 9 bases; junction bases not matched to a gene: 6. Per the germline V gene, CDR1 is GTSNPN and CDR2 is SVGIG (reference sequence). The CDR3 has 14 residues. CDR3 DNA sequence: TGTGCCTGGAGTGTAACTAGCGGGTTGGCTGAGCAGTTCTTC. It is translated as CAWSVTSGLAEQFF.

CDR3 residues: CASSSVAGGDEQYF. CDR3 coding DNA: TGTGCCAGCAGTTCAGTAGCGGGAGGTGACGAGCAGTACTTC. J is TRBJ2-7 and V is TRBV27, with TRBD2 identical over 10 bases. CDR3 length: 14 residues. After removal of 4 bases from V and 5 bases from J, the junction contained 5 bases not matched to a gene. CDR1 MNHEY and CDR2 SMNVEV come from the germline V gene (reference sequence).

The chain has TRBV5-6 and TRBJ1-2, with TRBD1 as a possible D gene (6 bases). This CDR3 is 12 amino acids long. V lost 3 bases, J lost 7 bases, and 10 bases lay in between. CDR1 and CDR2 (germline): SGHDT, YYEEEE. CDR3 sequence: CASSWGDTGYTF. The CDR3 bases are TGTGCCAGCAGCTGGGGGGACACTGGCTACACCTTC.

DNA of the CDR3: TGTGCCAGCTTACCCGGGTCGACCGGGATTGCCACAGATACGCAGTATTTT. This encodes CASLPGSTGIATDTQYF. This chain links TRBV2 with TRBJ2-3; maybe TRBD2 (5 bases). Germline V CDR1 and CDR2: SNHLY, FYNNEI. CDR3 length: 17 residues. Trimming stripped 8 bases from V and 2 bases from J, with 23 bases between.

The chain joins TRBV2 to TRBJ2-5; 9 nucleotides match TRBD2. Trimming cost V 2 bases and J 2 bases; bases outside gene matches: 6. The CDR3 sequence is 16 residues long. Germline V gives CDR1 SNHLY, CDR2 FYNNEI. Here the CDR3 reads CASSEPTSGRQETQYF. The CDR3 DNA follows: TGTGCCAGCAGTGAACCGACTAGCGGAAGACAAGAGACCCAGTACTTC.

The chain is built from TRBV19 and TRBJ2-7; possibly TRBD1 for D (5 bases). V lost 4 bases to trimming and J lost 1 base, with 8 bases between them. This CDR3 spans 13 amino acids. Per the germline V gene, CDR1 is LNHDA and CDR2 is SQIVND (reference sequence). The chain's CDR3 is CASSTTGSYEQYF. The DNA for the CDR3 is TGTGCCAGTAGTACCACAGGATCCTACGAGCAGTACTTC.

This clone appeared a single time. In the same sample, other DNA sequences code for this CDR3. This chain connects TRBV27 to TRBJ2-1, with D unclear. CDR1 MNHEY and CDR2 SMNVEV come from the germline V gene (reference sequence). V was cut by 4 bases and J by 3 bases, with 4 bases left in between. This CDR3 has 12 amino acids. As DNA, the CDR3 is TGTGCCAGCAGTTCGGTCTACAATGAGCAGTTCTTC. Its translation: CASSSVYNEQFF.

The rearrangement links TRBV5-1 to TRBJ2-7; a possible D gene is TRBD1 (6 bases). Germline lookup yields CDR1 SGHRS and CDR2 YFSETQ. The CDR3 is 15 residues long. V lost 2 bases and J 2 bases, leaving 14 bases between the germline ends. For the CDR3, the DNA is TGCGCCAGCAGCTTTTCGCAGGGGATTACCTACGAGCAGTACTTC. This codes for CASSFSQGITYEQYF.

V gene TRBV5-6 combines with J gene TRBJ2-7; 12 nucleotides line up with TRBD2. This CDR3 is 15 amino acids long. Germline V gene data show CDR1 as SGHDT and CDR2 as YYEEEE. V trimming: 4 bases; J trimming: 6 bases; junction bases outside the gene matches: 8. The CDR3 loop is CASSDLGLAGPEQYF. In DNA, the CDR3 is TGTGCCAGCAGCGATCTTGGACTAGCGGGACCCGAGCAGTACTTC.